One sample yielded the 9 T cell receptor beta chains listed below, sequenced in a study of cytomegalovirus exposure and HLA in healthy donors. The PCR made use of 60 Vbeta and 13 Jbeta primers. Repertoires were generated with immunoSEQ multiplex PCR, while TCRdb's copy carries only in-frame clones and drops some. Here the sample spans some 200,000 clones, 79% being singletons. Sequencing was performed on PBMCs. These receptors were obtained from a woman between 50 and 59 years old in good health and CMV-seronegative.

The gene calls are TRBV4-2 and TRBJ2-7; D is unclear. Germline values: CDR1 LGHNA, CDR2 YNFKEQ. This CDR3 has 13 amino acids. Trimming removed 0 bases at V and 7 bases at J, with 10 bases between. The CDR3 protein is CASSQDRREEQYF. The CDR3 bases are TGTGCCAGCAGCCAAGATCGGAGAGAGGAGCAGTACTTC.

This clone was seen a single time. This chain uses TRBV19 with TRBJ2-5, with 7 bases lining up with TRBD1. The trim removed 4 bases at V and 4 bases at J, leaving 12 bases unmatched. CDR1 is LNHDA and CDR2 is SQIVND in the germline V gene (reference sequence). The CDR3 is 16 amino acids. CDR3 sequence: CASSNRGTDTRETQYF. In DNA, the CDR3 is TGTGCCAGTAGTAACAGAGGGACAGACACTCGAGAGACCCAGTACTTC.

This rearrangement joins TRBV4-2 to TRBJ2-7; TRBD1 agrees at 7 bases. The germline CDR1 and CDR2 sequences are LGHNA and YNFKEQ. CDR3 size: 14 residues. V lost 1 base and J lost 4; bases outside the gene matches: 4. DNA for the CDR3: TGTGCCAGCAGCCAAGGAGGGGGCGGGTACGAGCAGTACTTC. It translates to CASSQGGGGYEQYF.

CDR3 DNA: TGTGCCAGCTCCCAGAGGGGGTTGGACTATGGCTACACCTTC. It encodes CASSQRGLDYGYTF. V and J are TRBV6-6 and TRBJ1-2; tentative D call: TRBD1 (6 bases). Germline V gene data show CDR1 as MNHNY and CDR2 as SVGAGI (reference sequence). This CDR3 has 14 amino acids. V was cut by 8 bases and J by 3 bases, with 16 bases left in between.

The sample holds a few counts of this clone. The chain combines TRBV7-2 with TRBJ1-6; 8 bases match TRBD1. V lost 5 bases, J lost 10 bases, and 13 bases stayed unmatched. Germline V gives CDR1 SGHTA, CDR2 FQGNSA. CDR3 length: 16 amino acids. The CDR3 protein is CASSLQPTGVNSPLHF. CDR3 bases: TGTGCCAGCAGCCTACAACCGACAGGGGTAAACTCACCCCTCCACTTT.

The CDR3 spells CASSFDRGNNEQFF. As DNA, the CDR3 is TGTGCCAGCAGTTTTGACAGGGGGAACAATGAGCAGTTCTTC. The rearrangement uses TRBV6-5 and TRBJ2-1; 9 nucleotides align to TRBD1. The CDR3 has 14 amino acids. Trimming took 4 bases from V and 5 from J; bases not matched to a gene: 3. Germline V CDR1 and CDR2: MNHEY, SVGAGI.

This clone has only a few counts. The chain combines TRBV27 with TRBJ2-7, with 10 bases matching TRBD1. The CDR3 has 14 amino acids. CDR1 is MNHEY and CDR2 is SMNVEV in the germline V gene (reference sequence). V lost 5 bases to trimming and J lost 2 bases; unmatched junction nucleotides: 3. The CDR3 region is CASSVDRGPYEQYF. In nucleotides, the CDR3 is TGTGCCAGCAGTGTCGACAGGGGGCCCTACGAGCAGTACTTC.

This sequence joins TRBV7-9 and TRBJ1-1; 8 bases match TRBD1. This CDR3 contains 16 residues. V lost 5 bases, J lost 0 bases, and 8 bases stayed unmatched. Looked up from germline, CDR1 is SEHNR and CDR2 is FQNEAQ (reference sequence). The CDR3 DNA sequence: TGTGCCAGCAGCGGTACCGGACAGGGTCTGAACACTGAAGCTTTCTTT. Residues: CASSGTGQGLNTEAFF.

The rearrangement joins TRBV7-2 to TRBJ1-5, with D tentatively TRBD1 (6 bases). The CDR3 extends over 15 amino acids. Per the germline V gene, CDR1 is SGHTA and CDR2 is FQGNSA. Trimming left V 5 bases short and J 2 bases short, with 13 bases between. CDR3 in amino acids: CASSPHRARNQPQHF. The CDR3 region has the DNA TGTGCCAGCAGCCCCCACAGGGCCCGCAATCAGCCCCAGCATTTT.